What follows are 8 T cell receptor beta chains derived from one specimen sequenced in a study of PD-1 blockade in classical Hodgkin lymphoma. The time point here: cycle 4 day 1 (C4D1), after less than seven weeks of nivolumab. Relapse was seen in all patients after autologous stem cell transplantation, and brentuximab vedotin exposure was variable. The method was immunoSEQ multiplex PCR; TCRdb's version includes in-frame clones alone and lacks a portion of them. The repertoire holds roughly 100,000 clones, with around 90% as singletons. The sample in question was peripheral blood mononuclear cells (PBMCs), obtained before the fourth cycle of nivolumab. These receptors were taken from a human donor with classical Hodgkin lymphoma.

J is TRBJ2-1 and V is TRBV20-1; no reliable D call. The V gene lost 0 bases and the J gene lost 10 bases, with 1 base spanning the gap. The length of the CDR3 is 9 residues. In germline, CDR1 is DFQATT, CDR2 SNEGSKA (reference sequence). The CDR3 sequence: CSAREEQFF. For the CDR3, the DNA is TGCAGTGCTAGAGAGGAGCAGTTCTTC.

The chain has TRBV5-8 and TRBJ2-3, with 12 bases identical to TRBD2. Germline assignment: CDR1 SGHTS and CDR2 YDEGEE. V shed 0 bases and J 2 bases; nucleotides not matched to a gene: 4. The CDR3 is made up of 17 amino acids. In DNA, the CDR3 is TGTGCCAGCAGCTTGGCAGGACTAGCGGGACCCACAGATACGCAGTATTTT. This translates into CASSLAGLAGPTDTQYF.

The chain recombines TRBV7-6 with TRBJ1-2; tentative D call: TRBD1 (5 bases). The CDR3 has 15 residues. The V gene lost 1 base and the J gene lost 2 bases, with 11 bases spanning the gap. Germline CDR1 SGHVS, CDR2 FNYEAQ. Here the CDR3 reads CASSLEEGFNYGYTF. The CDR3 DNA sequence: TGTGCCAGCAGCTTAGAAGAGGGGTTCAACTATGGCTACACCTTC.

The chain employs TRBV28 and TRBJ2-7; 15 bases are shared with TRBD2. Germline CDR1 MDHEN, CDR2 SYDVKM. This CDR3 is built from 18 residues. J gave up 0 bases and V 5 bases, and 8 bases lay outside the gene matches. This CDR3 reads CASSTGTSGRRSSYEQYF. In DNA, the CDR3 is TGTGCCAGCAGTACCGGGACTAGCGGGAGGAGGAGCTCCTACGAGCAGTACTTC.

The chain recombines TRBV7-2 with TRBJ2-5; D ambiguous. Trimming took off 1 base at V and 7 bases at J, with 16 bases between the two ends. The CDR3 loop spans 15 amino acids. Germline values: CDR1 SGHTA, CDR2 FQGNSA. The CDR3 DNA is TGTGCCAGCAGCTTAGACCCCCTCAGTCTTGGGACCCAGTACTTC. Protein: CASSLDPLSLGTQYF. The entire variable domain, with the rest obtained from reference TRBV7-2 and TRBJ2-5, is as follows: GAGVSQSPSNKVTEKGKDVELRCDPISGHTALYWYRQSLGQGLEFLIYFQGNSAPDKSGLPSDRFSAERTGGSVSTLTIQRTQQEDSAVYLCASSLDPLSLGTQYFGPGTRLLVL.

In its sample, this clone was seen a few times. The J gene is TRBJ1-1, the V gene TRBV29-1; no clear D gene. The CDR3 runs 10 residues. V was pared by 5 bases and J by 0 bases, with 1 base between. Germline CDR1 SQVTM, CDR2 ANQGSEA. The CDR3 sequence is CSVLNTEAFF. The CDR3 bases are TGCAGCGTTTTGAACACTGAAGCTTTCTTT.

The rearrangement links TRBV6-5 to TRBJ1-2; the match to TRBD1 covers 7 bases. The junction had 11 bases not matched to a gene; V was cut back by 5 bases and J by 8 bases. Germline CDR1 reads MNHEY; CDR2 reads SVGAGI. CDR3 length: 14 residues. CDR3 sequence reads: CASSELQGKGGYTF. The CDR3 nucleotides read TGTGCCAGCAGTGAACTACAGGGGAAGGGCGGCTACACCTTC.

The chain combines TRBV6-4 with TRBJ1-1; weak D call: TRBD1 (5 bases). The V gene lost 0 bases and the J gene lost 4 bases, with 12 bases spanning the gap. The germline V gene has CDR1 MRHNA and CDR2 SNTAGT. This CDR3 contains 15 residues. The chain's CDR3 is CASSDSGGGGTEAFF. CDR3 nucleotides: TGTGCCAGCAGTGACTCGGGGGGAGGAGGCACTGAAGCTTTCTTT.